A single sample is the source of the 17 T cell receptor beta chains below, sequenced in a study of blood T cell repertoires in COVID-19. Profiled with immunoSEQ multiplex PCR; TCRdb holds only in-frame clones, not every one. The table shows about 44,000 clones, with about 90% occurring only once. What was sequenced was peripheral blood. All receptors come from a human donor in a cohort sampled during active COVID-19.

The CDR3 region is CASSLGTGYSYEQYF. The CDR3 DNA reads TGTGCCAGCAGCCTCGGGACAGGGTACTCCTACGAGCAGTACTTC. The chain joins TRBV28 to TRBJ2-7, with 9 bases matching TRBD1. The CDR3 has 15 amino acids. The germline gives CDR1 MDHEN, CDR2 SYDVKM. V trimming: 6 bases; J trimming: 0 bases; junction bases outside the gene matches: 6.

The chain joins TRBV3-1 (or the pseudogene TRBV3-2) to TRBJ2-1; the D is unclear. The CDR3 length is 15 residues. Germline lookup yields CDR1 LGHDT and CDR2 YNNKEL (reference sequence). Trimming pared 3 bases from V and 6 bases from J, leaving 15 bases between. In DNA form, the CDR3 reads TGTGCCAGCAGCCAGCTTCTAGTGAAGTTCAATGAGCAGTTCTTC. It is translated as CASSQLLVKFNEQFF.

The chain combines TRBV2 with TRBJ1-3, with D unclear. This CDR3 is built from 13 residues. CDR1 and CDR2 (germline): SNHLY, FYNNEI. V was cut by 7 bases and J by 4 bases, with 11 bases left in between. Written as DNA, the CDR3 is TGTGCCAGCACTACCCTCGGGGGAAACACCATATATTTT. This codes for CASTTLGGNTIYF. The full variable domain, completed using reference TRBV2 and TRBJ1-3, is EPEVTQTPSHQVTQMGQEVILRCVPISNHLYFYWYRQILGQKVEFLVSFYNNEISEKSEIFDDQFSVERPDGSNFTLKIRSTKLEDSAMYFCASTTLGGNTIYFGEGSWLTVV.

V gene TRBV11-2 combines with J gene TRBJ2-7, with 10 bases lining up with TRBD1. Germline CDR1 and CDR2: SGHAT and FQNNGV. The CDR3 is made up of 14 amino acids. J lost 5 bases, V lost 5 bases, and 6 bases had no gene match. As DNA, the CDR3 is TGTGCCAGCAGCAGTCGGACAGGGGGAGACGAGCAGTACTTC. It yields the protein CASSSRTGGDEQYF.

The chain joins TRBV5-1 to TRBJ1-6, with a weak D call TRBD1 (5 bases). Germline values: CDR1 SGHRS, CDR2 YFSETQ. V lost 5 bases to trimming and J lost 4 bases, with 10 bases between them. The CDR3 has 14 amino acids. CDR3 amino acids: CASRGGVYNSPLHF. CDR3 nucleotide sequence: TGCGCCAGCAGGGGGGGAGTATATAATTCACCCCTCCACTTT.

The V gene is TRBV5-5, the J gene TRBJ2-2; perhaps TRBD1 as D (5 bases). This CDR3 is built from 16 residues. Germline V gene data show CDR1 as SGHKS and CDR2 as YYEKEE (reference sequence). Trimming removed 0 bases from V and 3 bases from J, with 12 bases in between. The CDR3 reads CASSLGVGVDTGELFF. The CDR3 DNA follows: TGTGCCAGCAGCTTGGGGGTAGGGGTGGACACCGGGGAGCTGTTTTTT.

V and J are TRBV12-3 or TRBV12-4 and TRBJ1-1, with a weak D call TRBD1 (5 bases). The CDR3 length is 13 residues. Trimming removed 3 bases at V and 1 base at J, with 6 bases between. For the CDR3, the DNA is TGTGCCAGCAGTTTTGGGGCGAACACTGAAGCTTTCTTT. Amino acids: CASSFGANTEAFF.

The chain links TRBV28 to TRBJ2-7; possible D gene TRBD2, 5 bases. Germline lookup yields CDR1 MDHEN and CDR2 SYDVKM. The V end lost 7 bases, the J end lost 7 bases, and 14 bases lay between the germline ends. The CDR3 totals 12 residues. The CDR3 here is CASKLARKEQYF. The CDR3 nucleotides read TGTGCCAGCAAGCTAGCTCGGAAGGAGCAGTACTTC.

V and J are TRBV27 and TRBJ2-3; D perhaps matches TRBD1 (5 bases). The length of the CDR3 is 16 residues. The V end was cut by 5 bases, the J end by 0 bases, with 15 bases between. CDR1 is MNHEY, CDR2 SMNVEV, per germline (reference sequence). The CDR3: CASSRWTHASTDTQYF. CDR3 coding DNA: TGTGCCAGCAGTAGATGGACACATGCTAGCACAGATACGCAGTATTTT.

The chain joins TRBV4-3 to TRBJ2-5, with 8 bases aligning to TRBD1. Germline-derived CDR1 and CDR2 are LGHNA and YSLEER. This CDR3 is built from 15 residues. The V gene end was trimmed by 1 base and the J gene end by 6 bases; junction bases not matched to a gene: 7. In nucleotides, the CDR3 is TGCGCCAGCAGCCAAGTAAGAACAGGGGGGCAGACCCAGTACTTC. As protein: CASSQVRTGGQTQYF.

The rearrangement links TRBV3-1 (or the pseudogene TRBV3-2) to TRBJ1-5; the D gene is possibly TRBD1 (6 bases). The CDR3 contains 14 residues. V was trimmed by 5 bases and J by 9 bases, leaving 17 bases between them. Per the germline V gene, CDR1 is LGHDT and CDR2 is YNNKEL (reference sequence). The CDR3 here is CASSNSGSRGPQHF. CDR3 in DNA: TGTGCCAGCAGCAACTCAGGGTCCAGGGGGCCCCAGCATTTT.

The CDR3 is CASSPDRYRSYEQYF. The CDR3 DNA reads TGTGCCAGCTCACCCGACAGATATCGCTCCTACGAGCAGTACTTC. The genes are TRBV18 and TRBJ2-7; D is possibly TRBD1 (5 bases). The length of the CDR3 is 15 residues. The V and J ends lost 3 bases and 0 bases respectively, with 12 bases between them. Germline V CDR1 and CDR2: KGHSH, LQKENI.

CDR3 DNA sequence: TGTGCCAGCAGTGAAGGCAGGGGCCATTACAATGAGCAGTTCTTC. It encodes CASSEGRGHYNEQFF. This chain joins TRBV6-1 and TRBJ2-1, with a weak D call TRBD1 (6 bases). The CDR3 loop spans 15 amino acids. Trimming took off 1 base at V and 4 bases at J, with 11 bases between the two ends. Germline V gene sequence: CDR1 MNHNS, CDR2 SASEGT.

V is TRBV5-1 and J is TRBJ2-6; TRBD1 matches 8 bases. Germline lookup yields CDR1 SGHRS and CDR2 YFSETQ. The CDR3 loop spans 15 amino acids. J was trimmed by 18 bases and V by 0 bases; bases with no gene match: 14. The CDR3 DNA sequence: TGCGCCAGCAGCTTGGCCGTGGACAGGGTTGCCCTTCAGACTTTC. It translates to CASSLAVDRVALQTF. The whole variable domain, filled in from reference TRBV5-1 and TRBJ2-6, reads KAGVTQTPRYLIKTRGQQVTLSCSPISGHRSVSWYQQTPGQGLQFLFEYFSETQRNKGNFPGRFSGRQFSNSRSEMNVSTLELGDSALYLCASSLAVDRVALQTFGAGSRLTVL.

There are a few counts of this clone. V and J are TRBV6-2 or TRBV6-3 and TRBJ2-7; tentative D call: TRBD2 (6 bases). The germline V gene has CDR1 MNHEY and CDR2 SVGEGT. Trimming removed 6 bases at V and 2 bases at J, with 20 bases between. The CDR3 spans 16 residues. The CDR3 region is CASSPLSSGLTYEQYF. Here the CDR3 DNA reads TGTGCCAGCAGCCCCCTTAGTAGCGGTCTGACCTACGAGCAGTACTTC.

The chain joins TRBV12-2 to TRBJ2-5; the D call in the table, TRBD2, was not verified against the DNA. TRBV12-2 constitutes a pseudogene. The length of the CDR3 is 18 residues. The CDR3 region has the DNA TGTGCAAGTCGCTTAGCGACTCGGCTAGCGGGAGCTCGGGAGACCCAGTACTTC. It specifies CASRLATRLAGARETQYF.

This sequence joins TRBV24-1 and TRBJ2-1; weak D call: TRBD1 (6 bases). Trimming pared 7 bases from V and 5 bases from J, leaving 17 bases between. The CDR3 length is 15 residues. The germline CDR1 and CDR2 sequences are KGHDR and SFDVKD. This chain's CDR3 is CATSPGHTINNEQFF. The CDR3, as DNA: TGTGCCACCAGCCCGGGACACACTATTAACAATGAGCAGTTCTTC.